A single sample gave rise to the 6 T cell receptor beta chains below, sequenced in a study of control samples from healthy donors and cancer patients. Some clones are missing from TCRdb's copy, which holds only in-frame ones; the method was immunoSEQ multiplex PCR. This table has 90,000 or so clones, roughly 84% appearing once. The source material was PBMCs. The receptors shown here come from a man between 65 and 79 years old with lung cancer.

The CDR3 region is CASSLVGLPTYEQYF. The CDR3 DNA follows: TGTGCCAGCAGCTTGGTTGGACTCCCCACCTACGAGCAGTACTTC. The genes are TRBV5-6 and TRBJ2-7; TRBD2 might be the D (5 bases). Germline CDR1 reads SGHDT; CDR2 reads YYEEEE. CDR3 length: 15 residues. Trimming cost V 0 bases and J 2 bases, with 12 bases left between them.

CDR3 coding DNA: TGTGCCACCAGGGAAAAAGACGGGACAGGGGGAAATGAGCAGTTCTTC. Amino acids: CATREKDGTGGNEQFF. The chain uses TRBV24-1 and TRBJ2-1; 11 bases fit TRBD1. Germline V gives CDR1 KGHDR, CDR2 SFDVKD. V was clipped by 7 bases and J by 7 bases; unmatched bases: 11. CDR3 length: 16 residues.

This chain links TRBV10-3 with TRBJ1-5; no definite D call. Looked up from germline, CDR1 is ENHRY and CDR2 is SYGVKD. Trimming left V 2 bases short and J 9 bases short, with 8 bases between. CDR3 length: 12 amino acids. The chain's CDR3 is CAISEPPGPQHF. In DNA form, the CDR3 reads TGTGCCATCAGTGAGCCACCCGGGCCCCAGCATTTT.

The gene calls are TRBV7-9 and TRBJ2-3; the D gene is possibly TRBD2 (5 bases). The ends were cut back, 0 bases at V and 6 bases at J, with 10 bases in the middle. The CDR3 spans 14 residues. Germline values: CDR1 SEHNR, CDR2 FQNEAQ (reference sequence). The CDR3 reads CASSLAERRDTQYF. The CDR3 DNA is TGTGCCAGCAGCTTAGCGGAAAGGAGGGATACGCAGTATTTT.

The chain links TRBV5-8 to TRBJ2-3; D uncertain. CDR1 SGHTS and CDR2 YDEGEE come from the germline V gene. CDR3 size: 14 residues. Trimming stripped 0 bases from V and 2 bases from J, with 7 bases between. The chain's CDR3 is CASSLGDDTDTQYF. CDR3 DNA: TGTGCCAGCAGCTTGGGAGACGACACAGATACGCAGTATTTT.

This clone was detected once. The rearrangement uses TRBV4-3 and TRBJ1-6, with 9 bases aligning to TRBD1. V gave up 3 bases and J gave up 6 bases; unmatched junction bases: 3. Germline values: CDR1 LGHNA, CDR2 YSLEER. The CDR3 sequence is 15 residues long. The CDR3 spells CASSQMGQGNSPLHF. The CDR3 region has the DNA TGCGCCAGCAGCCAGATGGGACAGGGTAATTCACCCCTCCACTTT.